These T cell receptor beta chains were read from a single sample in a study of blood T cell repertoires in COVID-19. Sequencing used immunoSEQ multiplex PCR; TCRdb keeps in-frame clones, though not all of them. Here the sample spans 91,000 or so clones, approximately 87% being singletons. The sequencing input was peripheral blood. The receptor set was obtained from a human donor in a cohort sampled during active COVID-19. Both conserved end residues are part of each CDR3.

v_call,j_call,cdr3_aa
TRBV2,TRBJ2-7,CAVHSRDNSYEQYF
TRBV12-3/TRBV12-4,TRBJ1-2,CASSPTGVYGYTF
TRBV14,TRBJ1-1,CASSPIALNTEAFF
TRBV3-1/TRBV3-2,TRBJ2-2,CASSRTTSGMPNTGELFF
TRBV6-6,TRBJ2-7,CASSSLRTVRTYEQYF
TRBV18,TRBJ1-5,CASSPPGGSNQPQHF
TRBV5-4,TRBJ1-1,CASSLPTGGSTEAFF
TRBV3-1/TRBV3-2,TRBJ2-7,CASSQGVISSGGYEQYF
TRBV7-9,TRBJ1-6,CASSNDRDSLGSPLHF
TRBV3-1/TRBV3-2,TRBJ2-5,CASSQDSGLAGTQYF
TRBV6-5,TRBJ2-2,CASSYGSGLYTGELFF
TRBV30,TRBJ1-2,CAWSGDRGEYGYTF
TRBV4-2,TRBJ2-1,CASSQDGLAGGDEQFF
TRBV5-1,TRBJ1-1,CASSADGWGVNTEAFF
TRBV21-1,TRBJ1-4,CASERKWEVGKKLFF
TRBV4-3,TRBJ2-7,CASSSGLASYEQYF
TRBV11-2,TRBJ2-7,CASSLVGAYEQYF
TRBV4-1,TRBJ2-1,CASSQDDPSGRVDEQFF
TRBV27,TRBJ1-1,CASSKGGAGTEAFF
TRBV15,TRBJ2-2,CATSKWSSGGHTGELFF
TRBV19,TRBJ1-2,CASSIFGGVSNYGYTF
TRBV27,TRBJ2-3,CASSLSEGALAGVSDTQYF
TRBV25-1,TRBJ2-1,CASSVLAGIEQFF
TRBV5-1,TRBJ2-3,CASSKGTSGISDTQYF
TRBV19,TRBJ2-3,CASSMTSGTDTQYF
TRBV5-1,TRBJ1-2,CASSLPYASQGGGYTF
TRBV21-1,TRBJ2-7,CASSNRLADPYEQYF
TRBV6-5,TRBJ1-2,CASRSVYEGYTF
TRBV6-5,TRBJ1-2,CASSNGTVYGYTF
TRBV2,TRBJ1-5,CASSVQGSNQPQHF
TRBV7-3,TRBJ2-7,CASSPGLAGEQYF
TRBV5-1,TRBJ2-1,CASSLADWNNEQFF
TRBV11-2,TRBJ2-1,CASSFWLADYNEQFF
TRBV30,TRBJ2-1,CAWSDKRGYNEQFF
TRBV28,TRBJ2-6,CASSLVGTGVSGANVLTF
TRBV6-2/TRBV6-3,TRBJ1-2,CASSYPGQDANYGYTF
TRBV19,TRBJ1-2,CASSVTVNYGYTF
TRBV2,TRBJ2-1,CASRTGVGNEQFF
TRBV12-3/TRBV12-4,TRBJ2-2,CASSPPNTGELFF
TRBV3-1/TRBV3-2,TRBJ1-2,CASSQGQGAGLAYGYTF
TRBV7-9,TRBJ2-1,CASSLSTSASSYNEQFF
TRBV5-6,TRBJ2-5,CASSFRTEETQYF
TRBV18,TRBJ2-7,CASSPPGTGYYEQYF
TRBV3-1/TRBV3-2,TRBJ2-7,CASSHGALYEQYF
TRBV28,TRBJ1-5,CASTPLGESLNQPQHF
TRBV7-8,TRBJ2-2,CASSYPGDGELFF
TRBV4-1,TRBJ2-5,CASSQGDITGLETQYF
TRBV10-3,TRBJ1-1,CAIGEGYTEAFF
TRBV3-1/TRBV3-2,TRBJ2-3,CASSQGTSGTYASTQYF
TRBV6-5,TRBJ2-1,CASSYTGTGGGNEQFF
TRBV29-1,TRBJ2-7,CSVVLGAGLSYEQYF
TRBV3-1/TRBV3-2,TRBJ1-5,CASSRQNSNQPQHF
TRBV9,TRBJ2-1,CASSGQRGGLYEQFF